The clone carrying this T cell receptor beta chain came up once. The antigen is unknown. The data stem from a study of shared clonotypes between healthy human individuals. The germline gives CDR1 MNHNS, CDR2 SASEGT. The CDR3 has 13 residues. V gave up 3 bases and J gave up 4 bases, with 9 bases separating them. Repertoires were generated with immunoSEQ multiplex PCR, while TCRdb's copy carries only in-frame clones and drops some. The repertoire holds approximately 1,500,000 clones, around 98% seen once, with around 0.47% in the top ten. Points from the study as a whole: Generally, estimated richness proved larger in naive subsets than it did in memory subsets. Clonotypes shared by all four sorted-subset donors had higher generation probabilities than non-shared clonotypes. The study found approximately 5% of naive CD4 clonotypes shared across several donors.

Material for sequencing was naive CD4+ T cells sorted from blood. Subset here: CD45RA+ positively selected. The J gene is TRBJ1-1, the V gene TRBV6-1; no clear D. The TCR comes from a man aged 30 to 45 in good health. The CDR3 DNA is TGTGCCAGCAGTGATAACAGCGGCACTGAAGCTTTCTTT. As protein: CASSDNSGTEAFF.